This T cell receptor (beta chain) was captured by sequencing in a study of blood T cell repertoires in COVID-19. About the study: PBMCs, B-cell-depleted T cells, or T cells were the source of the cDNA or gDNA that made up the material.

CDR3 length: 12 residues. After removal of 6 bases from V and 8 bases from J, the junction contained 6 bases not matched to a gene. Looked up from germline, CDR1 is MNHEY and CDR2 is SVGEGT. Authors' data handling: Reference gene primer amplification in the assay estimated nucleated cell counts. The method was immunoSEQ multiplex PCR; TCRdb's version includes in-frame clones alone and lacks a portion of them. Clone size and V and J calls were adopted from that table, with D and trimming inferred from the DNA. The sample yields some 140,000 clones, roughly 80% seen once. The sample comprised peripheral blood. This clonotype originated in a woman aged 65 to 85 with COVID-19, enrolled during active disease. V is TRBV6-2 or TRBV6-3 and J is TRBJ2-7, with 8 bases identical to TRBD1. This CDR3 reads CASSTDRGQQYF. DNA of the CDR3: TGTGCCAGCAGCACCGACAGGGGACAGCAGTACTTC.